The clone carrying this T cell receptor beta chain appeared many times. The entry originates in a study of T cells in Graves' hyperthyroidism and ophthalmopathy. Amplification yielded TCR beta CDR3 regions, with RNA transcripts as the source. With the HTBI primer set, the TCR CDR3 went through a first round of RT-PCR. Each CDR3 protein gets one entry after TCRdb re-called the multiplex PCR reads with MiXCR. The table has 360,000 or so distinct CDR3 sequences, around a sixth seen once. This CDR3 comprises 11 residues. The V gene's germline CDR1 is SGHRS and CDR2 YFSETQ. The V and J ends lost 2 bases and 3 bases respectively, with 3 bases between them.

This chain links TRBV5-1 with TRBJ2-7, with D unclear. The source material was blood. The TCR originated in a middle-aged woman with Graves' ophthalmopathy. The CDR3 region is CASSFHYEQYF. The CDR3 DNA follows: TGCGCCAGCAGCTTCCACTACGAGCAGTACTTC.